This entry lists 25 T cell receptor beta chains sequenced from one sample in a study of T cells after posttransplantation cyclophosphamide. Libraries were prepared by immunoSEQ multiplex PCR; TCRdb keeps only in-frame clonotypes and omits some of them. The sample yields about 2,200 clones, approximately 71% seen once. A marrow graft followed busulfan-fludarabine conditioning, with cyclophosphamide on days +3 and +4. The sample here was PBMCs, taken after allogeneic stem cell transplant with posttransplant cyclophosphamide. The receptors stem from a male patient between 60 and 69 years old who received an allogeneic stem cell transplant from a related donor and was CMV-positive. Some T cells may be the graft donor's.

By frequency in the sample, this clone is large (0.1 to 1%). The CDR3 spells CASSPQGQGANYGYTF. The DNA of the CDR3 is TGTGCCAGCAGCCCTCAAGGACAGGGGGCTAACTATGGCTACACCTTC. V usage is TRBV7-8 and J usage is TRBJ1-2, with 10 nucleotides matching TRBD1. The CDR3 extends over 16 amino acids. With V trimmed by 5 bases and J by 0 bases, 6 bases remained unmatched. Germline V gives CDR1 SGHVS, CDR2 FQNEAQ.

The V gene is TRBV7-2, the J gene TRBJ2-1; D is unclear. CDR1 is SGHTA and CDR2 is FQGNSA in the germline V gene. The V end was cut by 1 base, the J end by 7 bases, with 11 bases between. The CDR3 has 14 residues. The chain's CDR3 is CASSLEPTANEQFF. As DNA, the CDR3 is TGTGCCAGCAGCTTAGAGCCTACCGCTAATGAGCAGTTCTTC.

This rearrangement joins TRBV30 to TRBJ1-2; 7 nucleotides match TRBD1. Germline-derived CDR1 and CDR2 are GTSNPN and SVGIG (reference sequence). The CDR3 spans 13 residues. After removal of 3 bases from V and 8 bases from J, the junction contained 9 bases not matched to a gene. CDR3 sequence: CAWSRDRPKGYTF. In nucleotides, the CDR3 is TGTGCCTGGAGCAGGGACAGACCAAAGGGCTACACCTTC.

Judged by abundance, this clone is medium-sized. The V and J genes are TRBV7-2 and TRBJ2-7, with D possibly TRBD1 on 6 matching bases. The V gene lost 5 bases and the J gene lost 2 bases, with 13 bases spanning the gap. Germline lookup yields CDR1 SGHTA and CDR2 FQGNSA. This CDR3 has 14 residues. CDR3 protein: CASSNNRVAYEQYF. The CDR3 region has the DNA TGTGCCAGCAGCAACAACAGGGTTGCCTACGAGCAGTACTTC.

This clone has a handful of counts. As DNA, the CDR3 is TGTGCCAGCAGCTTGACAGGGGCTGGAAACACCATATATTTT. It codes for CASSLTGAGNTIYF. V and J are TRBV5-4 and TRBJ1-3, with TRBD1 matching over 7 bases. CDR1 SGHNT and CDR2 YYREEE come from the germline V gene (reference sequence). There are 14 residues in the CDR3. J gave up 2 bases and V 1 base, and 0 bases lay outside the gene matches.

The genes are TRBV4-3 and TRBJ1-1, with D possibly matching TRBD1 (6 bases). CDR1 and CDR2 (germline): LGHNA, YSLEER. The length of the CDR3 is 13 residues. V dropped 8 bases and J dropped 2 bases, with 12 bases sitting between them. CDR3 bases: TGCGCCAGCCGTACAGGGCACAACACTGAAGCTTTCTTT. This encodes CASRTGHNTEAFF.

This clone has a handful of counts. DNA of the CDR3: TGTGCCAGCAGCGTAAGACTAGCGGGACCGAACACCGGGGAGCTGTTTTTT. This translates into CASSVRLAGPNTGELFF. The V call is TRBV9, the J call TRBJ2-2; 11 nucleotides align to TRBD2. Trimming took 1 base from V and 0 from J; bases not matched to a gene: 2. Germline V gene data show CDR1 as SGDLS and CDR2 as YYNGEE. This CDR3 region has 17 residues.

This rearrangement joins TRBV12-5 to TRBJ1-4; D unresolved. CDR1 and CDR2 (germline): LGHNT, FRNRAP. The CDR3 sequence is 13 residues long. The ends were cut back, 3 bases at V and 5 bases at J, with 7 bases in the middle. This chain's CDR3 is CASGFIQNEKLFF. The CDR3 nucleotides read TGTGCTAGTGGTTTTATACAGAATGAAAAACTGTTTTTT.

The chain links TRBV9 to TRBJ2-7; perhaps TRBD2 as D (7 bases). The germline V gene has CDR1 SGDLS and CDR2 YYNGEE. Trimming shortened V by 6 bases and J by 3 bases, and 10 bases separated the two germline ends. The CDR3 is 12 amino acids. The CDR3 DNA reads TGTGCCAGCAAGGGAGGGGGCTACGAGCAGTACTTC. Translation: CASKGGGYEQYF.

The J gene is TRBJ2-7, the V gene TRBV11-3; D perhaps matches TRBD2 (7 bases). The V gene's germline CDR1 is SGHNT and CDR2 YENEEA. This CDR3 contains 15 residues. The V end was cut by 5 bases, the J end by 5 bases, with 19 bases between. CDR3 nucleotide sequence: TGTGCCAGCAGCAATCCCCGGGGAGGGGGTCACGAGCAGTACTTC. Its translation is CASSNPRGGGHEQYF.

This chain connects TRBV4-3 to TRBJ2-7, with D perhaps matching TRBD2 (6 bases). V lost 1 base, J lost 5 bases, and 18 bases lay in between. This CDR3 is built from 16 residues. Germline V gene sequence: CDR1 LGHNA, CDR2 YSLEER. Here the CDR3 reads CASSQVKEGGEHEQYF. The CDR3 DNA sequence: TGCGCCAGCAGCCAAGTAAAAGAGGGCGGGGAACACGAGCAGTACTTC.

J is TRBJ1-1 and V is TRBV5-1; TRBD1 is a possible D gene (5 bases). V dropped 0 bases and J dropped 4 bases, with 10 bases sitting between them. The CDR3 has 14 residues. Germline V lookup: CDR1 SGHRS, CDR2 YFSETQ. The CDR3 loop reads CASSLEWGGTEAFF. The CDR3 DNA sequence: TGCGCCAGCAGCTTGGAATGGGGGGGCACTGAAGCTTTCTTT.

This rearrangement joins TRBV19 to TRBJ1-1; 8 nucleotides align to TRBD1. From germline, CDR1 is LNHDA and CDR2 SQIVND (reference sequence). The CDR3 runs 15 residues. Germline trimming cut 3 bases from V and 2 bases from J; bases unmatched to any gene: 5. The CDR3 sequence is CASSIFGTGNTEAFF. CDR3 DNA: TGTGCCAGTAGTATCTTCGGGACAGGAAACACTGAAGCTTTCTTT.

This clone was found a few times. One end of the junction varies from germline; a read error may be responsible. This chain joins TRBV7-7 and TRBJ2-7; tentatively, D is TRBD1 (7 bases). Germline CDR1 SSHAT, CDR2 FNYEAQ (reference sequence). The CDR3 has 15 residues. The CDR3 coding sequence is TGTGCTAGCAGGCCGATTGGGGGGACAGCCTACGAGCAGTACTTC. Translation: CASRPIGGTAYEQYF.

This chain joins TRBV5-4 and TRBJ2-5; possible D gene TRBD1, 5 bases. CDR3 length: 13 residues. Trimming removed 0 bases at V and 3 bases at J, with 6 bases between. The germline V gene encodes CDR1 SGHNT and CDR2 YYREEE (reference sequence). DNA of the CDR3: TGTGCCAGCAGCTTGGTAGGGGAAGAGACCCAGTACTTC. Its protein is CASSLVGEETQYF.

The chain has TRBV19 and TRBJ2-1, with 9 bases matching TRBD2. This CDR3 is built from 15 residues. With 6 bases clipped from V and 3 bases from J, the junction kept 6 bases outside the gene matches. Germline V gene lookup returns CDR1 LNHDA and CDR2 SQIVND (reference sequence). CDR3 sequence reads: CASSRTSELYNEQFF. The CDR3 DNA is TGTGCCAGTAGCCGGACTAGCGAGCTCTACAATGAGCAGTTCTTC.

The gene calls are TRBV7-9 and TRBJ1-1, with D maybe TRBD1 (5 bases). Germline CDR1 reads SEHNR; CDR2 reads FQNEAQ (reference sequence). The V gene lost 5 bases and the J gene lost 3 bases, with 10 bases spanning the gap. This CDR3 region has 13 residues. The CDR3 DNA reads TGTGCCAGCAGCCAGACAGCAGACACTGAAGCTTTCTTT. Its protein product is CASSQTADTEAFF.

This clone was seen a few times. The chain combines TRBV10-3 with TRBJ2-1; 10 bases agree with TRBD2. This CDR3 is built from 14 residues. V lost 7 bases to trimming and J lost 5 bases; unmatched junction nucleotides: 5. Looked up from germline, CDR1 is ENHRY and CDR2 is SYGVKD. CDR3 in DNA: TGTGCCATCAACAATCTAGCGGGAGACAATGAGCAGTTCTTC. It is translated as CAINNLAGDNEQFF.

The rearrangement links TRBV29-1 to TRBJ2-5, with 9 bases that match TRBD1. V was pared by 7 bases and J by 6 bases, with 9 bases of the junction left unmatched. This CDR3 has 13 residues. The germline gives CDR1 SQVTM, CDR2 ANQGSEA. CDR3 amino acids: CSAPGQGVKTQYF. CDR3 DNA: TGCAGCGCGCCGGGACAGGGCGTAAAGACCCAGTACTTC.

This chain links TRBV12-5 with TRBJ2-1; D is perhaps TRBD2 (7 bases). V lost 2 bases and J 10 bases, leaving 9 bases between the germline ends. The CDR3 is made up of 12 amino acids. Germline V gene lookup returns CDR1 LGHNT and CDR2 FRNRAP. CDR3 in DNA: TGTGCTAGTGGTTTGAGGGGGGGCGAGCAGTTCTTC. Residues: CASGLRGGEQFF.

V is TRBV12-5 and J is TRBJ2-7, with 11 positions matching TRBD2. With V trimmed by 0 bases and J by 4 bases, 17 bases remained unmatched. In germline, CDR1 is LGHNT, CDR2 FRNRAP. The CDR3 totals 20 residues. The CDR3 bases are TGTGCTAGTGGTTTGGTAAAAGGACACCCGACTAGCGGGACCCTATACGAGCAGTACTTC. It translates to CASGLVKGHPTSGTLYEQYF.

This clone was detected a few times. The gene calls are TRBV11-3 and TRBJ1-3; 8 positions agree with TRBD1. This CDR3 comprises 16 residues. V dropped 5 bases and J dropped 4; count of bases not matched to a gene: 10. Per germline, CDR1 SGHNT and CDR2 YENEEA. The CDR3 loop is CASSSTQGARGNTIYF. CDR3 DNA sequence: TGTGCCAGCAGCAGTACCCAGGGGGCGCGAGGAAACACCATATATTTT. The full variable domain, rest sourced from reference TRBV11-3 and TRBJ1-3, is EAGVVQSPRYKIIEKKQPVAFWCNPISGHNTLYWYLQNLGQGPELLIRYENEEAVDDSQLPKDRFSAERLKGVDSTLKIQPAELGDSAVYLCASSSTQGARGNTIYFGEGSWLTVV.

This chain joins TRBV5-4 and TRBJ2-1, with D unresolved. Germline V CDR1 and CDR2: SGHNT, YYREEE (reference sequence). The CDR3 runs 13 residues. Trimming stripped 5 bases from V and 7 bases from J, with 13 bases between. CDR3 loop: CASRRDSSNEQFF. The DNA of the CDR3 is TGTGCCAGCAGGCGTGACTCCTCGAATGAGCAGTTCTTC.

The chain recombines TRBV2 with TRBJ2-1, with TRBD2 matching 8 bases. The CDR3 consists of 16 residues. After removal of 1 base from V and 4 bases from J, the junction contained 6 bases not matched to a gene. The germline V gene has CDR1 SNHLY and CDR2 FYNNEI. The DNA of the CDR3 is TGTGCCAGCAGTGAAGACCGGGTAGCGGGGTACAATGAGCAGTTCTTC. The encoded protein is CASSEDRVAGYNEQFF.

This sequence joins TRBV6-1 and TRBJ2-5; 10 positions agree with TRBD2. V gave up 4 bases and J gave up 2 bases; unmatched junction bases: 10. The CDR3 is 17 amino acids. Per germline, CDR1 MNHNS and CDR2 SASEGT. As DNA, the CDR3 is TGTGCCAGCAGTGCCTACTTAAGCGGGGGGGCTCAAGAGACCCAGTACTTC. Translated: CASSAYLSGGAQETQYF.